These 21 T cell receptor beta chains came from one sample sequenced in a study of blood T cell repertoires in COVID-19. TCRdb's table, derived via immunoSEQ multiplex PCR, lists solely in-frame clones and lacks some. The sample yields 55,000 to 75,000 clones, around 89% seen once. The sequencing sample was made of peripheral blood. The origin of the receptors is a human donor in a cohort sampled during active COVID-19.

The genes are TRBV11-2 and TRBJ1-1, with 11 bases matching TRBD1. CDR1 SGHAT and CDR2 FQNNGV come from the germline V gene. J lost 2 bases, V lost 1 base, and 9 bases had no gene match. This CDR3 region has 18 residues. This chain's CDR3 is CASSLGWGDRGDNTEAFF. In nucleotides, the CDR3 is TGTGCCAGCAGCTTAGGTTGGGGGGACAGGGGGGATAACACTGAAGCTTTCTTT.

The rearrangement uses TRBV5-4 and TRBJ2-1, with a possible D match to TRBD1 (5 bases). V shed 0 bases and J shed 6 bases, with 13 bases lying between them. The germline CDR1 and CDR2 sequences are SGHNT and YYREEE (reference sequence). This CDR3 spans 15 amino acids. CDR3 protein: CASSLEGQRGNEQFF. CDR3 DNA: TGTGCCAGCAGCTTGGAGGGTCAAAGGGGCAATGAGCAGTTCTTC.

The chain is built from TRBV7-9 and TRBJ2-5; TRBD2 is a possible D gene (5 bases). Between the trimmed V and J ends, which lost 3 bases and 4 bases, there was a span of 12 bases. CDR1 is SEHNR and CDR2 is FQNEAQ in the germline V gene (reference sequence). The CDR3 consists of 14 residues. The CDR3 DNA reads TGTGCCAGCAGCTTCTTGGGTGCGGGAGAGACCCAGTACTTC. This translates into CASSFLGAGETQYF.

The CDR3 DNA reads as TGTGCCAGCAGCTTCCTTCTAATGACAGCCACAGATACGCAGTATTTT. It encodes CASSFLLMTATDTQYF. The chain is built from TRBV5-4 and TRBJ2-3; TRBD1 is a possible D gene (5 bases). CDR1 and CDR2 (germline): SGHNT, YYREEE (reference sequence). CDR3 length: 16 amino acids. V was trimmed by 2 bases and J by 2 bases, leaving 15 bases between them.

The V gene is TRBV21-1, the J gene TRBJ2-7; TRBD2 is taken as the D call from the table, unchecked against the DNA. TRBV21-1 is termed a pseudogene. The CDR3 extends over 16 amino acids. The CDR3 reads CASSKETREGRDEQYF. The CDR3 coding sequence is TGTGCCAGCAGCAAAGAGACGCGGGAGGGCCGGGACGAGCAGTACTTC.

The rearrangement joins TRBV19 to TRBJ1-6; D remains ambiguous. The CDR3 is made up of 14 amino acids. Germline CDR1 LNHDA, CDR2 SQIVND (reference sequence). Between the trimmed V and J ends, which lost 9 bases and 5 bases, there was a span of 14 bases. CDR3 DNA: TGTGCCAGCGGGAGGCAGGCGAATAATTCACCCCTCCACTTT. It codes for CASGRQANNSPLHF.

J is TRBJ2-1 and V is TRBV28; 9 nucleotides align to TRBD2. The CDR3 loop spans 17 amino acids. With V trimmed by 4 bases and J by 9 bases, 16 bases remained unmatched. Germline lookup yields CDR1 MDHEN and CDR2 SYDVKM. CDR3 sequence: CASSSLEGIAGVREQFF. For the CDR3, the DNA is TGTGCCAGCAGTTCCCTAGAGGGTATAGCGGGAGTACGTGAGCAGTTCTTC.

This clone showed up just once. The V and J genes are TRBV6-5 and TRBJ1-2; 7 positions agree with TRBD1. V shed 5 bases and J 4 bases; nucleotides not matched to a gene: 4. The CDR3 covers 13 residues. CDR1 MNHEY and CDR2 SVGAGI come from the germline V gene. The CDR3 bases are TGTGCCAGCAGTACGACAGGGTTCTATGGCTACACCTTC. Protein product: CASSTTGFYGYTF.

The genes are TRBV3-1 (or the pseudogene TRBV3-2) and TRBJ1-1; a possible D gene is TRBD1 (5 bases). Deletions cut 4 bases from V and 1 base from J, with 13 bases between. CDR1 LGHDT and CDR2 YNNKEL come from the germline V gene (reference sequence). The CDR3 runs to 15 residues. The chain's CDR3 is CASSPGGTPNTEAFF. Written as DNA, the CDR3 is TGTGCCAGCAGCCCAGGAGGGACTCCGAACACTGAAGCTTTCTTT.

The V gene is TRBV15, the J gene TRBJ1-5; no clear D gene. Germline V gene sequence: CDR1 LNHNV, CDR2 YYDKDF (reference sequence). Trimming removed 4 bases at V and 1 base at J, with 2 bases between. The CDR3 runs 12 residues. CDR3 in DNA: TGTGCCACCAGCACGAGCAATCAGCCCCAGCATTTT. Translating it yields CATSTSNQPQHF.

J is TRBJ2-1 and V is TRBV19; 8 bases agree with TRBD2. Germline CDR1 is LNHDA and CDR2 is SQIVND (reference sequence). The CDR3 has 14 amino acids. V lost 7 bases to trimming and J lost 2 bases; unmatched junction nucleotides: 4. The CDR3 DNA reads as TGTGCCAGTAAAGCGGGAGATCCCTACAATGAGCAGTTCTTC. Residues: CASKAGDPYNEQFF.

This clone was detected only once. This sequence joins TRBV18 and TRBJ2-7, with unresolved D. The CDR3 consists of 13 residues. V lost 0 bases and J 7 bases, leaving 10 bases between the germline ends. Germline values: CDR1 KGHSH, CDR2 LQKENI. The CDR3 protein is CASSPPASSEQYF. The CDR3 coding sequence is TGTGCCAGCTCACCACCCGCCTCTAGTGAGCAGTACTTC.

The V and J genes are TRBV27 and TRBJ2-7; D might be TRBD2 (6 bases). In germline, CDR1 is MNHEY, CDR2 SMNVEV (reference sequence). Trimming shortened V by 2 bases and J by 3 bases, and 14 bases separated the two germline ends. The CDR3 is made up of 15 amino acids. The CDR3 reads CASSLGTADFYEQYF. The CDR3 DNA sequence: TGTGCCAGCAGTTTAGGGACTGCGGACTTCTACGAGCAGTACTTC.

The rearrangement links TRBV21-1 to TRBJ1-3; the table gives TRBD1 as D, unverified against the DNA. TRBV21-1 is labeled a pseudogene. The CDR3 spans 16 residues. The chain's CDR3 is CASSTRTADHRNTIYF. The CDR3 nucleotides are TGTGCCAGCAGCACAAGGACAGCAGATCACAGAAACACCATATATTTT.

The CDR3 reads CASSPDRAEQYF. The CDR3 DNA sequence: TGTGCCAGCAGTCCGGACAGGGCCGAGCAGTACTTC. The rearrangement uses TRBV12-3 or TRBV12-4 and TRBJ2-7; 8 bases map to TRBD1. This CDR3 region has 12 residues. V dropped 5 bases and J dropped 6; count of bases not matched to a gene: 3.

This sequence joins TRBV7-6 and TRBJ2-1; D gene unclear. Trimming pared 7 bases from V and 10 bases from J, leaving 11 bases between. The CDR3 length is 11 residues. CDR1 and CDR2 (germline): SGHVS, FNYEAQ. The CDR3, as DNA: TGTGCCAGCACCTCGGGTCCCGAGCAGTTCTTC. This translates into CASTSGPEQFF.

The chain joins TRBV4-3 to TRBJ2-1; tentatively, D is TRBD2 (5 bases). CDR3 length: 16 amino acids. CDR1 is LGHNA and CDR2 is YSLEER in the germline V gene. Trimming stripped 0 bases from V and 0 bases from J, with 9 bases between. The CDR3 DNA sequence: TGCGCCAGCAGCCAAGATATGGGGAGCTCCTACAATGAGCAGTTCTTC. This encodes CASSQDMGSSYNEQFF.

The CDR3 spells CASSVSGRYTDTQYF. The DNA of the CDR3 is TGTGCCAGCAGCGTGAGCGGGAGGTACACAGATACGCAGTATTTT. This chain connects TRBV9 to TRBJ2-3; 9 nucleotides agree with TRBD2. Germline V gene data show CDR1 as SGDLS and CDR2 as YYNGEE. V shed 2 bases and J 2 bases; nucleotides not matched to a gene: 3. There are 15 residues in the CDR3.

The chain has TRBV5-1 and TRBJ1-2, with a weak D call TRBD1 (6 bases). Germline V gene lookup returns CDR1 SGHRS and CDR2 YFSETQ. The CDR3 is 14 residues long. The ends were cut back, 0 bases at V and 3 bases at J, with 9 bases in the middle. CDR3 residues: CASSLAPGDYGYTF. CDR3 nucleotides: TGCGCCAGCAGCTTGGCTCCAGGGGACTATGGCTACACCTTC.

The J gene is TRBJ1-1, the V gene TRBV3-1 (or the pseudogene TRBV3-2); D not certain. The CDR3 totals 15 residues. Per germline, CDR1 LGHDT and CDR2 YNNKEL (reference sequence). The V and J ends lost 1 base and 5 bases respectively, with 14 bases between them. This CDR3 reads CASSQGYGVGTEAFF. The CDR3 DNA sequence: TGTGCCAGCAGCCAAGGTTACGGGGTGGGGACTGAAGCTTTCTTT.

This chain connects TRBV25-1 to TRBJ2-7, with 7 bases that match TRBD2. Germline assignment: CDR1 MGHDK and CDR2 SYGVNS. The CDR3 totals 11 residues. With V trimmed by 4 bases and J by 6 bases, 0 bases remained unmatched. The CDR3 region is CASSGEGEQYF. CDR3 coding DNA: TGTGCCAGCAGTGGGGAGGGCGAGCAGTACTTC.